This T cell receptor (beta chain) was observed in a study of OX40 agonist ivuxolimab in advanced cancers. As for the study in general: Dosing consisted of intravenous ivuxolimab at 0.01 to 10 mg/kg every 2 weeks.

The CDR3 consists of 17 residues. The germline V gene has CDR1 SQVTM and CDR2 ANQGSEA. The V segment lost 4 bases and the J segment 7 bases; nucleotides outside the gene matches: 12. Assay used: immunoSEQ multiplex PCR; TCRdb lists only in-frame clones, some missing. The profile covers 40,000 or so clones, with 92% appearing a single time and around 20% taken by the ten largest. The TCR was taken from an adult with an advanced solid tumor such as melanoma, head and neck, liver or kidney cancer. Specimen: CD4+ or CD8+ T cells sorted from blood, collected in a trial of the OX40 agonist ivuxolimab. The chain combines TRBV29-1 with TRBJ2-1; 14 nucleotides line up with TRBD2. CDR3 protein: CSVGGLTSGRVRNEQFF. The CDR3 DNA reads TGCAGCGTTGGGGGGCTGACTAGCGGGAGGGTTCGGAATGAGCAGTTCTTC.